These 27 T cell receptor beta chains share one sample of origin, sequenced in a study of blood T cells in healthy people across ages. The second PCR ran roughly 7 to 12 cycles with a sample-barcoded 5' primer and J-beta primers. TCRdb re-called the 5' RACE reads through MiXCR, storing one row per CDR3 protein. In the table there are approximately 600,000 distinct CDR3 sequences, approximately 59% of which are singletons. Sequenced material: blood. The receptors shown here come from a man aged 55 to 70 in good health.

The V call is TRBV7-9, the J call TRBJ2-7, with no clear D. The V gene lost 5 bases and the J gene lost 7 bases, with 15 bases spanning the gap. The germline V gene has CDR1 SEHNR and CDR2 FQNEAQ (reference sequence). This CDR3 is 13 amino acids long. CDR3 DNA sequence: TGTGCCAGCAGCCCCCAACCCGAAAATGAGCAGTACTTC. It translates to CASSPQPENEQYF.

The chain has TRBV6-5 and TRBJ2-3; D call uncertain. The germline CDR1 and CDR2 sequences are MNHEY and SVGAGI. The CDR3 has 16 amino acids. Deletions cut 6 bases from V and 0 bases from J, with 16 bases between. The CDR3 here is CASRLNYDLSTDTQYF. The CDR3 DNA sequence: TGTGCCAGCAGACTTAACTATGATCTGAGCACAGATACGCAGTATTTT.

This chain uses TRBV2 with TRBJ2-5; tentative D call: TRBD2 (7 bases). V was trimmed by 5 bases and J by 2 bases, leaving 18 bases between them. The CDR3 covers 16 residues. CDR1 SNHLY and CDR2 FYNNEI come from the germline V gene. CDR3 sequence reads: CASSRGASSGQETQYF. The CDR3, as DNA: TGTGCCAGCAGTCGGGGGGCTAGTTCCGGACAAGAGACCCAGTACTTC.

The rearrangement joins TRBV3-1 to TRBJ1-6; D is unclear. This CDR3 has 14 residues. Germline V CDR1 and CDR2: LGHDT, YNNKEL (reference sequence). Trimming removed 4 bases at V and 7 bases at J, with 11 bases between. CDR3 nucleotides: TGTGCCAGCAGCCCCAGACCAGGAAATTCACCCCTCCACTTT. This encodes CASSPRPGNSPLHF.

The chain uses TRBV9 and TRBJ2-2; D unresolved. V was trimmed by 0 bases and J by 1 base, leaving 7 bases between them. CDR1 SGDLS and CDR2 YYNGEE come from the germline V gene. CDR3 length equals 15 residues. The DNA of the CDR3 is TGTGCCAGCAGCGTAGATTTACGGAACACCGGGGAGCTGTTTTTT. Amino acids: CASSVDLRNTGELFF.

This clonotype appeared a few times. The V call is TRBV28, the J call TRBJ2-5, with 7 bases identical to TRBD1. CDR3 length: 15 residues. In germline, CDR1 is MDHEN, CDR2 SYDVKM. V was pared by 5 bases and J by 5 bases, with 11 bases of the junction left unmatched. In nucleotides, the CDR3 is TGTGCCAGCAGTCCCGGACAGGCCACGGGGGAGACCCAGTACTTC. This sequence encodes CASSPGQATGETQYF.

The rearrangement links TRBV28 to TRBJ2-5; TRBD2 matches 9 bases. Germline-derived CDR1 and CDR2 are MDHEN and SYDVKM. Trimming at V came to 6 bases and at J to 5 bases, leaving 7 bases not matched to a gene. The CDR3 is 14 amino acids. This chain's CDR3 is CASSWGLAGETQYF. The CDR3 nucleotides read TGTGCCAGCAGCTGGGGACTAGCCGGGGAGACCCAGTACTTC.

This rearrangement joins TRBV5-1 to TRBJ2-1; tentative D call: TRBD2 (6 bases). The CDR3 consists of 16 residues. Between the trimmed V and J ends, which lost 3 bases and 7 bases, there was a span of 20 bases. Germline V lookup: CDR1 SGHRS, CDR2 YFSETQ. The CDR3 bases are TGCGCCAGCAGCTCGACCGGACCGGGACTCCTAAATGAGCAGTTCTTC. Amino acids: CASSSTGPGLLNEQFF.

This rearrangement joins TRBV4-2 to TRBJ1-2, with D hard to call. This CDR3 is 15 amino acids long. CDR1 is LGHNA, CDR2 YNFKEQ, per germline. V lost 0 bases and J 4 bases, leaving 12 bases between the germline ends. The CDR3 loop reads CASSQERAASYGYTF. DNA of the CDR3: TGTGCCAGCAGCCAAGAGAGGGCCGCTAGCTATGGCTACACCTTC.

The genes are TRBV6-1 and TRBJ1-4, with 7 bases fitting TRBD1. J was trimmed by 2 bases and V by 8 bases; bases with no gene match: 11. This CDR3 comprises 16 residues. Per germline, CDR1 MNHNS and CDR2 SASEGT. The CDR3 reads CASQQGFRGTNEKLFF. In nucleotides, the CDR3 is TGTGCCAGCCAACAGGGGTTCAGGGGCACTAATGAAAAACTGTTTTTT.

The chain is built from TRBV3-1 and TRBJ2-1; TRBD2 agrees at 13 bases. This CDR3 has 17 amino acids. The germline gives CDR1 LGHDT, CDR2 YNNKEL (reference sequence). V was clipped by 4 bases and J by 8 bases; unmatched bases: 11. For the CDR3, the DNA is TGTGCCAGCAGCCCAACAGCTACTAGCGGGGGGGCCTATGAGCAGTTCTTC. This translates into CASSPTATSGGAYEQFF.

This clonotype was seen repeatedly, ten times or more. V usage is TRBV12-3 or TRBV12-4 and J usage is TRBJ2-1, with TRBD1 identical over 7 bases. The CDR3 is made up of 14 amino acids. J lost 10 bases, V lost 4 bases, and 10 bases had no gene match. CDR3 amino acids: CASSSVGGSREQFF. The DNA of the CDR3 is TGTGCCAGCAGTTCAGTAGGGGGCTCCAGGGAGCAGTTCTTC.

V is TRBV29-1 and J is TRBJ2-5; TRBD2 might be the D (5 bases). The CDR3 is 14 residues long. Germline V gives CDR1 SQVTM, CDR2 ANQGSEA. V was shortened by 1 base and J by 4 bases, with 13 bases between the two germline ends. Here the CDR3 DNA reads TGCAGCGTTGAAGGGGTTAAGACTATAGAGACCCAGTACTTC. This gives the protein CSVEGVKTIETQYF.

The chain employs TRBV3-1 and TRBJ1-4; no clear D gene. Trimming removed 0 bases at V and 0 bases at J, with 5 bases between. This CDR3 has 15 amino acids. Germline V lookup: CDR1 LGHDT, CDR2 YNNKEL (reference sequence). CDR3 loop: CASSQEEATNEKLFF. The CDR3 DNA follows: TGTGCCAGCAGCCAAGAAGAAGCAACTAATGAAAAACTGTTTTTT.

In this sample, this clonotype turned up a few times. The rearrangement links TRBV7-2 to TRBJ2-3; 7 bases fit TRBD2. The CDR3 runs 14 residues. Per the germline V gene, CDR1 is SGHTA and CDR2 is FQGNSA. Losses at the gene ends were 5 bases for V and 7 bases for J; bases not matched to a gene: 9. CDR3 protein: CASSQNLAAHTQYF. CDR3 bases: TGTGCCAGCAGCCAGAACCTAGCGGCTCATACGCAGTATTTT.

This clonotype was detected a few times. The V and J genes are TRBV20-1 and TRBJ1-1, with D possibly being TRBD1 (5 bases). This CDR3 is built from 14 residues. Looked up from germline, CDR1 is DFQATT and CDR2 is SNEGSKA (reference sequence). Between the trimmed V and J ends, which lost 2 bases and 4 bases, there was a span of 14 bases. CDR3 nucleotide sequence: TGCAGTGCTAGACGGGGGGGGTTTAGCACTGAAGCTTTCTTT. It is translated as CSARRGGFSTEAFF.

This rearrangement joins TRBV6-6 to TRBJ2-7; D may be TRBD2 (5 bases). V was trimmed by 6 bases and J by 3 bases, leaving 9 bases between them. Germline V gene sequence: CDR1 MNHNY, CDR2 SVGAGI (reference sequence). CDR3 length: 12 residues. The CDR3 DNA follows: TGTGCCAGCAGGACTAATGGCTACGAGCAGTACTTC. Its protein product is CASRTNGYEQYF.

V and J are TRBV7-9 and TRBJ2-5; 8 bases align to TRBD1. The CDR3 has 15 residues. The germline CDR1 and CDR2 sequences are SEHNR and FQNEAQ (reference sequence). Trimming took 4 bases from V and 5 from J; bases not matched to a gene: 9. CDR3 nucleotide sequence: TGTGCCAGCAGCTCGACAGGGGTTCCGCGGGAGACCCAGTACTTC. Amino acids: CASSSTGVPRETQYF.

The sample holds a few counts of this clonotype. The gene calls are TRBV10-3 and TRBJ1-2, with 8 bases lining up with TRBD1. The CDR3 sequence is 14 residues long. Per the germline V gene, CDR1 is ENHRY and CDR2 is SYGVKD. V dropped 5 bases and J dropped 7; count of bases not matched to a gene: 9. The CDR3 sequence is CAISTGQGLSGYTF. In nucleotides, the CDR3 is TGTGCCATCAGTACCGGACAGGGTCTATCTGGCTACACCTTC.

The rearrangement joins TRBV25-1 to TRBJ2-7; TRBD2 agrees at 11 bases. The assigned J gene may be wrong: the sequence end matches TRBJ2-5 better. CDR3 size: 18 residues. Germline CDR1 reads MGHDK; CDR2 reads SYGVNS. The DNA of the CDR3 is TGTGCCAGCAGTGAATGGGGGCTAGCGGGGGGCCTCCAGGAGACCCAGTACTTC. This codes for CASSEWGLAGGLQETQYF.

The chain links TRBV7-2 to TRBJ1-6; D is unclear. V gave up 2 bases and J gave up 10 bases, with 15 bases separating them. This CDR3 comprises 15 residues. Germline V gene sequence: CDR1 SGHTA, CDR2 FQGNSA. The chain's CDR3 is CASSLMGPYGSPLHF. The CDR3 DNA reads TGTGCCAGCAGCTTAATGGGCCCCTATGGGTCACCCCTCCACTTT.

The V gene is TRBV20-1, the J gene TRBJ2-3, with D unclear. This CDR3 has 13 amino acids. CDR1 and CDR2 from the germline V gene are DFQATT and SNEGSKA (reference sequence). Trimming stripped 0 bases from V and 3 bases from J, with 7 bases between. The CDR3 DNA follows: TGCAGTGCTAGAGACCACGGAACAGATACGCAGTATTTT. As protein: CSARDHGTDTQYF.

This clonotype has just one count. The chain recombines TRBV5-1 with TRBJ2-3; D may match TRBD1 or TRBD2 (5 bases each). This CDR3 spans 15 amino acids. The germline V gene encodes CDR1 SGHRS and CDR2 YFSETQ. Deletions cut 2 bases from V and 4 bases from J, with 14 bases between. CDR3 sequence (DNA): TGCGCCAGCAGCTTCAGGGCGGGCCGGGCAGATACGCAGTATTTT. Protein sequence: CASSFRAGRADTQYF.

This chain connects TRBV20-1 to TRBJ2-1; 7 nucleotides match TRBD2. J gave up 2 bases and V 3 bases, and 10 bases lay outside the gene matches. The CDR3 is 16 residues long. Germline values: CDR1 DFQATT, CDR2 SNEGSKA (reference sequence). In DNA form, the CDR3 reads TGCAGTGCTAGTACTAGCGCCCAGGGAGCCTACAATGAGCAGTTCTTC. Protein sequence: CSASTSAQGAYNEQFF.

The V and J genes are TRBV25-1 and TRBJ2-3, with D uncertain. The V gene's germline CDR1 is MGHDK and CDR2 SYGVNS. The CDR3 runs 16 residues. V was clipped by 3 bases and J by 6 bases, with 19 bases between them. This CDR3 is CASSDFLKARHDTQYF. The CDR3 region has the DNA TGTGCCAGCAGTGATTTCCTCAAGGCCCGACACGATACGCAGTATTTT. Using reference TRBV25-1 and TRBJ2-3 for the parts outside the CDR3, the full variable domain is EADIYQTPRYLVIGTGKKITLECSQTMGHDKMYWYQQDPGMELHLIHYSYGVNSTEKGDLSSESTVSRIRTEHFPLTLESARPSHTSQYLCASSDFLKARHDTQYFGPGTRLTVL.

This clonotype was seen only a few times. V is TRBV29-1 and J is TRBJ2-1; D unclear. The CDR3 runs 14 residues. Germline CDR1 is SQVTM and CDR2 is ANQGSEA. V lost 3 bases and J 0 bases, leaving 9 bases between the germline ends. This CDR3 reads CSVDSYHSYNEQFF. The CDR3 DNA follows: TGCAGCGTTGACAGCTACCACTCCTACAATGAGCAGTTCTTC.

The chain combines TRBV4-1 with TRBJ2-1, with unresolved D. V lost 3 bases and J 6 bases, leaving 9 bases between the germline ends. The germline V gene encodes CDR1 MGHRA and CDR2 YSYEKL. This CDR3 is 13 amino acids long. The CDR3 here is CASSQWVGNEQFF. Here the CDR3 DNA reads TGCGCCAGCAGCCAGTGGGTAGGCAATGAGCAGTTCTTC.